The TCR beta chain under discussion was sequenced for a study of post-analysis software for immune sequencing data. The CDR3 loop spans 11 amino acids. The V end lost 7 bases, the J end lost 4 bases, and 11 bases lay between the germline ends. Germline V gene data show CDR1 as SQVTM and CDR2 as ANQGSEA. Remarks on this clonotype: As yet, its antigen is unknown.

General study findings and limits: Higher frequency in patients than in controls was seen for roughly five TRBV segments, with TRBV5-6, TRBV5-1 and TRBV20-1 among them.

Unique molecular identifiers were present in the TCR beta cDNA libraries. TCRdb ran MiXCR on the PCR reads and lists one entry per CDR3 protein. The data hold hundreds of thousands of distinct CDR3 sequences, with roughly 45% observed a single time. Source material: blood. The J gene is TRBJ2-7, the V gene TRBV29-1, with a possible D match to TRBD1 (6 bases). This receptor was taken from a girl aged 10-17 years with multiple sclerosis. The CDR3 is CSAKRGYEQYF. The CDR3 DNA sequence: TGCAGCGCAAAAAGGGGGTACGAGCAGTACTTC.